Below, 3 T cell receptor beta chains from the same sample are listed, as sequenced in a study of shared clonotypes between healthy human individuals. Libraries were prepared by immunoSEQ multiplex PCR; TCRdb keeps only in-frame clonotypes and omits some of them. The repertoire consists of 450,000 to 600,000 clones, with less than 80% occurring once and the leading ten covering about an eighth. Sample: PBMCs. The source of these receptors is a woman in her forties in good health. Some clones in this sample may be carry-over from other donors' samples.

The rearrangement uses TRBV9 and TRBJ1-3, with D unclear. CDR1 is SGDLS, CDR2 YYNGEE, per germline. Trimming removed 4 bases at V and 1 base at J, with 15 bases between. The CDR3 totals 16 residues. CDR3 DNA sequence: TGTGCCAGCAGCACCGTCCCGGCGGGGTCTGGAAACACCATATATTTT. Its translation: CASSTVPAGSGNTIYF.

Notes on this clone: The junction departs from germline at one end; a sequencing error may be responsible. The gene calls are TRBV5-6 and TRBJ1-2; TRBD1 agrees at 9 bases. The V gene's germline CDR1 is SGHDT and CDR2 YYEEEE. The CDR3 is made up of 13 amino acids. This CDR3 reads CASSLDRGHGHTF. CDR3 DNA: TGTGCCAGCAGCTTGGACAGGGGGCATGGCCACACCTTC.

The chain links TRBV20-1 to TRBJ2-7; a possible D gene is TRBD2 (5 bases). V was shortened by 7 bases and J by 6 bases, with 10 bases between the two germline ends. From germline, CDR1 is DFQATT and CDR2 SNEGSKA (reference sequence). This CDR3 region has 10 residues. CDR3 DNA: TGCAGTGTCCTCGGAGGCGAGCAGTACTTC. Translation gives CSVLGGEQYF.